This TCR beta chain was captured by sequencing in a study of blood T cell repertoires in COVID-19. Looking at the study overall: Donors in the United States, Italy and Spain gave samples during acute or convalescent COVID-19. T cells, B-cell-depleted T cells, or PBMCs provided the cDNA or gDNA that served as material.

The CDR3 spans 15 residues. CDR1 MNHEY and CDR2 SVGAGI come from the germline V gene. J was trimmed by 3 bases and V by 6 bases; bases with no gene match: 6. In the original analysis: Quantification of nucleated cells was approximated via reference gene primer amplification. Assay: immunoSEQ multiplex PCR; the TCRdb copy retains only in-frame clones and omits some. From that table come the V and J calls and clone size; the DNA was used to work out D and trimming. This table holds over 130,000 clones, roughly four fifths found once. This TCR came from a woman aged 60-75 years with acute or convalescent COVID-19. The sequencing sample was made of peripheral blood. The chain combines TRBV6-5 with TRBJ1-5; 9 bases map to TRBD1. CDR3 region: CASSWTGDFNQPQHF. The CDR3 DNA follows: TGTGCCAGCAGCTGGACAGGGGATTTCAATCAGCCCCAGCATTTT.